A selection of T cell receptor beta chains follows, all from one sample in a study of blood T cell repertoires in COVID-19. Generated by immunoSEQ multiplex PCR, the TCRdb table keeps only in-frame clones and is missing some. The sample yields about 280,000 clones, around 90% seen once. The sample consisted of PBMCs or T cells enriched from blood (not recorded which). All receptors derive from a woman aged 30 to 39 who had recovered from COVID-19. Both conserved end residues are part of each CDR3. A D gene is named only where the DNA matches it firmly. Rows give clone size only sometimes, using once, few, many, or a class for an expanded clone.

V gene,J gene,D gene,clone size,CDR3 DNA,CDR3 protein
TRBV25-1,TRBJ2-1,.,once,TGTGCCAGCAGCAGGGGATTGGGCAATGAGCAGTTCTTC,CASSRGLGNEQFF
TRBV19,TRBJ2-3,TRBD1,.,TGTGCCAGCGCCCCCAGGGGGGATACGCAGTATTTT,CASAPRGDTQYF
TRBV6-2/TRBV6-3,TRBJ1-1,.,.,TGTGCCAGCAGTTATAACTCGCTTGAAGCTGAAGCTTTCTTT,CASSYNSLEAEAFF
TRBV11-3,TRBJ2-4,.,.,TGTGCCAGCAGCCTAGCCAAAAACATTCAGTACTTC,CASSLAKNIQYF
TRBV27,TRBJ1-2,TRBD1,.,TGTGCCAGCAGGCAGGGGGGAAATGGCTACACCTTC,CASRQGGNGYTF
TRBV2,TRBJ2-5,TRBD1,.,TGTGCCAGCAGTGGACAGGGCCCAGAGACCCAGTACTTC,CASSGQGPETQYF
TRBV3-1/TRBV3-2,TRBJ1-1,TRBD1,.,TGTGCCAGCAGCCTCCGGACAGGGATGATGGACACTGAAGCTTTCTTT,CASSLRTGMMDTEAFF
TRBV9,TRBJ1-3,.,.,TGTGCCAGCAGCGTATCCTGGCAGGGAAACACCATATATTTT,CASSVSWQGNTIYF
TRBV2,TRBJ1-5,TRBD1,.,TGTGCCAGCAAAGGGAGCAGGGGGAGCAATCAGCCCCAGCATTTT,CASKGSRGSNQPQHF
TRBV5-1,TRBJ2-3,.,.,TGCGCCAGCAGCGCAGGACTTTCTAGCACAGATACGCAGTATTTT,CASSAGLSSTDTQYF